This is a list of T cell receptor beta chains from one sample in a study of CD8 T cells in Susac syndrome. TCRdb independently ran MiXCR on the immunoSEQ multiplex PCR reads; one entry per CDR3 protein. The sample consists of 200,000 to 300,000 distinct CDR3 sequences, 90% to 96% of them appearing once. The sequenced sample consisted of CD4+ T cells from PBMCs. The receptors shown here come from a human donor with Susac syndrome. Each CDR3 is given with its conserved first and last residue. The D gene is left open where the match is weak. Clone size, where shown, is once, few, many, or a class for clones that have expanded.

>TRBJ2-5|TRBD2|TRBV5-6|.|15
TGTGCCAGCAGCTTGGTACTAGCGGGAGGGGAGACCCAGTACTTC
CASSLVLAGGETQYF
>TRBJ2-1|.|TRBV24-1|.|10
TGTGCCACCAGCTACAATGAGCAGTTCTTC
CATSYNEQFF
>TRBJ2-4|.|TRBV18|.|17
TGTGCCAGCTCATCCTATGGAAGTGTGCTAGCCAAAAACATTCAGTACTTC
CASSSYGSVLAKNIQYF
>TRBJ2-7|TRBD2|TRBV10-3|once|15
TGTGCCATCAGTGACCCTAGCGGGAGCTCTTTTGAGCAGTACTTC
CAISDPSGSSFEQYF
>TRBJ1-1|.|TRBV29-1|.|15
TGCAGCGTCGGGGCTTCAGGGGCACCGAACACTGAAGCTTTCTTT
CSVGASGAPNTEAFF
>TRBJ2-7|TRBD1|TRBV20-1|.|13
TGCAGTGCTTCACGGGACAGGGGCGACGAGCAGTACTTC
CSASRDRGDEQYF
>TRBJ1-2|TRBD1|TRBV2|.|13
TGTGCCAATGCTACAGGGGCTAACTATGGCTACACCTTC
CANATGANYGYTF
>TRBJ2-5|.|TRBV11-2|.|14
TGTGCCAGCAGCCTTGTGACGAACCAAGAGACCCAGTACTTC
CASSLVTNQETQYF
>TRBJ1-2|.|TRBV12-3/TRBV12-4|once|13
TGTGCCAGCAGTTTAGGTGGGGGCGGCGGCTACACCTTC
CASSLGGGGGYTF
>TRBJ2-2|.|TRBV29-1|.|15
TGCAGCGTTGGTTCCGGGACCGTTAACACCGGGGAGCTGTTTTTT
CSVGSGTVNTGELFF
>TRBJ1-2|TRBD1|TRBV29-1|.|15
TGCAGCGTTGAAGGTGGGACAGGAGCTAACTATGGCTACACCTTC
CSVEGGTGANYGYTF
>TRBJ2-3|.|TRBV6-1|.|15
TGTGCCAGCAGTGAACCCCAAGAGTTCCGGGATACGCAGTATTTT
CASSEPQEFRDTQYF
>TRBJ2-1|.|TRBV2|.|12
TGTGCCAGCAGTTCGGCCCGATGGGAGCAGTTCTTC
CASSSARWEQFF
>TRBJ2-3|.|TRBV9|.|13
TGTGCCAGCAGCGATTCCCTCGGACCTCCACGGGGTTTT
CASSDSLGPPRGF
>TRBJ1-1|TRBD1|TRBV12-3/TRBV12-4|.|15
TGTGCCAGCAGCCCACAGGGGGCAACGAACACTGAAGCTTTCTTT
CASSPQGATNTEAFF
>TRBJ2-4|.|TRBV11-2|.|17
TGTGCCAGCAGCTTAGGTGCACCAGGGGTAGCCAAAAACATTCAGTACTTC
CASSLGAPGVAKNIQYF
>TRBJ2-3|TRBD1|TRBV6-1|.|13
TGTGCCAGCAGAGGACAGGGAGGAGATACGCAGTATTTT
CASRGQGGDTQYF
>TRBJ1-3|.|TRBV20-1|.|14
TGCAGTGCTAGAGTTGCAGGGGCGGGAAACACCATATATTTT
CSARVAGAGNTIYF
>TRBJ2-5|.|TRBV29-1|.|14
TGCAGCGCCCGAAGGGGGGGAATATTAGAGACCCAGTACTTC
CSARRGGILETQYF
>TRBJ2-3|TRBD2|TRBV12-3/TRBV12-4|.|12
TGTGCCACTGGCGGGAGTCAAGATACGCAGTATTTT
CATGGSQDTQYF
>TRBJ1-2|TRBD1|TRBV12-3/TRBV12-4|.|13
TGTGCCAGCAGCACTCAGGGGGCCGGGAGCTACACCTTC
CASSTQGAGSYTF
>TRBJ2-5|.|TRBV5-1|.|13
TGCGCCAGCAGCTTCCCGAAGGGTGAGACCCAGTACTTC
CASSFPKGETQYF
>TRBJ2-3|.|TRBV30|.|14
TGTGCCTGGAGCTTCGGACTTGGGGCAGATACGCAGTATTTT
CAWSFGLGADTQYF
>TRBJ1-1|.|TRBV12-3/TRBV12-4|.|14
TGTGCCAGCAGCCCCCGACAGCTTTTGGCTGAAGCTTTCTTT
CASSPRQLLAEAFF
>TRBJ1-2|.|TRBV3-1|.|16
TGTGCCAGCAGCCTCTCAGCGACAGCTCCTAACTATGGCTACACCTTC
CASSLSATAPNYGYTF
>TRBJ2-7|TRBD1|TRBV11-2|.|14
TGTGCCAGCAGCTTAAGGGACAGGGACTACGAGCAGTACTTC
CASSLRDRDYEQYF
>TRBJ2-2|TRBD2|TRBV28|.|17
TGTGCCAGCAGTCCGACAGCGGGAGGGCCGGGCACCGGGGAGCTGTTTTTT
CASSPTAGGPGTGELFF